The 26 T cell receptor beta chains in this list originate from one sample, sequenced in a study of T cell responses to AZD1222 COVID-19 vaccine. Measured with immunoSEQ multiplex PCR; TCRdb has only the in-frame clones, and not every one. Counted here are some 120,000 clones, approximately 84% occurring once; the ten biggest clones make up roughly 10%. Material: peripheral blood, obtained on day 0 of AZD1222 vaccination. The receptors shown here come from an adult in good health.

J is TRBJ2-1 and V is TRBV7-2; D remains unclear. V lost 2 bases and J 5 bases, leaving 7 bases between the germline ends. This CDR3 spans 13 amino acids. From germline, CDR1 is SGHTA and CDR2 FQGNSA. CDR3 in DNA: TGTGCCAGCAGCTTAAACCAAGACAATGAGCAGTTCTTC. Its protein product is CASSLNQDNEQFF. Full variable domain (remainder filled in from reference TRBV7-2 and TRBJ2-1): GAGVSQSPSNKVTEKGKDVELRCDPISGHTALYWYRQSLGQGLEFLIYFQGNSAPDKSGLPSDRFSAERTGGSVSTLTIQRTQQEDSAVYLCASSLNQDNEQFFGPGTRLTVL.

V and J are TRBV29-1 and TRBJ1-2; TRBD1 agrees at 7 bases. CDR3 size: 16 residues. CDR1 SQVTM and CDR2 ANQGSEA come from the germline V gene. The V segment lost 3 bases and the J segment 4 bases; nucleotides outside the gene matches: 14. In nucleotides, the CDR3 is TGCAGCGTTGATTGGTCCCAGACAGGGTTCTCCTATGGCTACACCTTC. Its protein product is CSVDWSQTGFSYGYTF.

This chain connects TRBV10-2 to TRBJ2-7; 7 nucleotides match TRBD2. V shed 7 bases and J 1 base; nucleotides not matched to a gene: 7. CDR1 WSHSY and CDR2 SAAADI come from the germline V gene. The CDR3 length is 14 residues. Written as DNA, the CDR3 is TGCGCCAGCAAAGAGAATAGCGGGTCCTACGAGCAGTACTTC. Protein: CASKENSGSYEQYF.

The DNA for the CDR3 is TGCGCCAGCAGCCCAAACAGGGCCGGGGAGCTGTTTTTT. It yields the protein CASSPNRAGELFF. The chain couples TRBV5-1 to TRBJ2-2; D possibly corresponds to TRBD1 (6 bases). The V end lost 4 bases, the J end lost 6 bases, and 10 bases lay between the germline ends. The CDR3 has 13 amino acids. Germline V CDR1 and CDR2: SGHRS, YFSETQ.

The chain carries TRBV7-9 and TRBJ2-7; 8 bases agree with TRBD2. Germline loops: CDR1 SEHNR, CDR2 FQNEAQ (reference sequence). V lost 3 bases and J lost 4; bases outside the gene matches: 8. The CDR3 contains 15 residues. The CDR3 DNA reads TGTGCCAGCAGCTTCCGGGGGGGTCTAGCGTACGAGCAGTACTTC. Translated, it gives CASSFRGGLAYEQYF.

The genes are TRBV3-1 (or the pseudogene TRBV3-2) and TRBJ2-1; D is uncertain. Deletions cut 0 bases from V and 0 bases from J, with 6 bases between. Germline CDR1 LGHDT, CDR2 YNNKEL (reference sequence). The CDR3 has 15 residues. CDR3 sequence (DNA): TGTGCCAGCAGCCAAGACAGGAGCTCCTACAATGAGCAGTTCTTC. It yields the protein CASSQDRSSYNEQFF.

The CDR3 loop reads CASSGGGNTEAFF. The CDR3 DNA reads as TGTGCCAGCAGTGGGGGGGGGAACACTGAAGCTTTCTTT. The chain employs TRBV28 and TRBJ1-1; weak D call: TRBD1 (5 bases). Per the germline V gene, CDR1 is MDHEN and CDR2 is SYDVKM. V was cut by 5 bases and J by 1 base, with 8 bases left in between. The CDR3 is made up of 13 amino acids.

This chain connects TRBV7-2 to TRBJ2-5; a possible D gene is TRBD2 (6 bases). CDR3 length: 14 amino acids. Germline V lookup: CDR1 SGHTA, CDR2 FQGNSA. The V and J ends lost 4 bases and 2 bases respectively, with 11 bases between them. The CDR3 loop reads CASSSLASQETQYF. In DNA form, the CDR3 reads TGTGCCAGCAGCTCCCTAGCGTCTCAAGAGACCCAGTACTTC. The entire variable domain, with the rest obtained from reference TRBV7-2 and TRBJ2-5, is as follows: GAGVSQSPSNKVTEKGKDVELRCDPISGHTALYWYRQSLGQGLEFLIYFQGNSAPDKSGLPSDRFSAERTGGSVSTLTIQRTQQEDSAVYLCASSSLASQETQYFGPGTRLLVL.

This chain links TRBV28 with TRBJ1-2, with 10 bases fitting TRBD1. Germline-derived CDR1 and CDR2 are MDHEN and SYDVKM. The CDR3 is 17 amino acids. V gave up 2 bases and J gave up 0 bases; unmatched junction bases: 6. CDR3 region: CASSLPTGTGANYGYTF. In nucleotides, the CDR3 is TGTGCCAGCAGTTTACCAACCGGGACAGGGGCTAACTATGGCTACACCTTC.

The chain couples TRBV28 to TRBJ2-7; no clear D gene. Germline V CDR1 and CDR2: MDHEN, SYDVKM. V gave up 7 bases and J gave up 0 bases, with 22 bases separating them. There are 17 residues in the CDR3. The CDR3 nucleotides read TGTGCCAGCACCTATGAATTTGTGGGTTCTAGCTCCTACGAGCAGTACTTC. It translates to CASTYEFVGSSSYEQYF.

The gene calls are TRBV15 and TRBJ2-7; 8 bases are a match to TRBD1. J was trimmed by 7 bases and V by 5 bases; bases with no gene match: 10. Germline CDR1 and CDR2: LNHNV and YYDKDF (reference sequence). The CDR3 has 14 amino acids. CDR3 sequence reads: CATSPVGTGPEQYF. In DNA form, the CDR3 reads TGTGCCACCAGCCCCGTCGGGACAGGACCGGAGCAGTACTTC.

The chain is built from TRBV4-1 and TRBJ1-1; no clear D gene. Germline CDR1 reads MGHRA; CDR2 reads YSYEKL. The CDR3 runs to 15 residues. Trimming took 0 bases from V and 3 from J, leaving 11 bases between them. The CDR3 region has the DNA TGCGCCAGCAGCCAAGATTGGGCGAGAGACACTGAAGCTTTCTTT. Translation gives CASSQDWARDTEAFF.

The chain has TRBV28 and TRBJ1-3, with D tentatively TRBD1 (5 bases). V was trimmed by 7 bases and J by 1 base, leaving 14 bases between them. This CDR3 comprises 15 residues. CDR1 MDHEN and CDR2 SYDVKM come from the germline V gene. The CDR3 loop reads CASKKGARSGNTIYF. As DNA, the CDR3 is TGTGCCAGCAAAAAAGGGGCCAGGTCTGGAAACACCATATATTTT.

This clone was detected only once. The genes are TRBV30 and TRBJ2-1; 7 nucleotides align to TRBD1. The CDR3 covers 14 residues. CDR1 GTSNPN and CDR2 SVGIG come from the germline V gene (reference sequence). With V trimmed by 4 bases and J by 3 bases, 6 bases remained unmatched. The CDR3 protein is CAWNMAGGYNEQFF. For the CDR3, the DNA is TGTGCCTGGAATATGGCAGGGGGCTACAATGAGCAGTTCTTC.

The chain couples TRBV5-6 to TRBJ1-2; TRBD1 might be the D (5 bases). V was pared by 0 bases and J by 4 bases, with 13 bases between. Germline V lookup: CDR1 SGHDT, CDR2 YYEEEE. The CDR3 is 15 amino acids. CDR3 residues: CASSLGSRVGYGYTF. CDR3 DNA: TGTGCCAGCAGCTTGGGTTCCAGGGTCGGCTATGGCTACACCTTC.

The chain combines TRBV6-1 with TRBJ2-1; 8 nucleotides match TRBD2. CDR1 and CDR2 from the germline V gene are MNHNS and SASEGT. This CDR3 comprises 15 residues. J gave up 3 bases and V 2 bases, and 3 bases lay outside the gene matches. The CDR3 loop is CASSEISGDYNEQFF. The CDR3 nucleotides are TGTGCCAGCAGTGAAATTAGCGGGGACTACAATGAGCAGTTCTTC.

This chain joins TRBV6-5 and TRBJ2-7; a possible D gene is TRBD1 (6 bases). The V end was cut by 0 bases, the J end by 5 bases, with 14 bases between. Germline V CDR1 and CDR2: MNHEY, SVGAGI. The CDR3 runs 15 residues. The CDR3 loop reads CASSYSAGTRHEQYF. Written as DNA, the CDR3 is TGTGCCAGCAGTTACTCTGCAGGGACAAGGCACGAGCAGTACTTC.

This clone has more than one count but fewer than ten. This rearrangement joins TRBV18 to TRBJ2-2; 9 nucleotides match TRBD1. Germline V CDR1 and CDR2: KGHSH, LQKENI. The CDR3 is made up of 13 amino acids. The V and J ends lost 6 bases and 6 bases, in that order; junction bases with no gene match: 2. The CDR3 spells CASSGQGSGELFF. CDR3 sequence (DNA): TGTGCCAGCTCGGGACAGGGCTCCGGGGAGCTGTTTTTT.

V is TRBV7-3 and J is TRBJ2-3; a weak D match, TRBD2 (6 bases). V was shortened by 5 bases and J by 3 bases, with 15 bases between the two germline ends. The CDR3 is 15 amino acids. Germline V CDR1 and CDR2: SGHTA, FQGTGA. Written as DNA, the CDR3 is TGTGCCAGCAGCCAGCGTAGCGGAAGAACAGATACGCAGTATTTT. Encoded protein: CASSQRSGRTDTQYF. Full variable domain (rest looked up from reference TRBV7-3 and TRBJ2-3): GAGVSQTPSNKVTEKGKYVELRCDPISGHTALYWYRQSLGQGPEFLIYFQGTGAADDSGLPNDRFFAVRPEGSVSTLKIQRTERGDSAVYLCASSQRSGRTDTQYFGPGTRLTVL.

The chain joins TRBV6-2 or TRBV6-3 to TRBJ2-3; TRBD2 agrees at 7 bases. V gave up 6 bases and J gave up 0 bases; unmatched junction bases: 15. This CDR3 comprises 18 residues. Germline V CDR1 and CDR2: MNHEY, SVGEGT. CDR3 in DNA: TGTGCCAGCAGCCCTCTCCTCTGGCGGGGGTTGAGCACAGATACGCAGTATTTT. It is translated as CASSPLLWRGLSTDTQYF.

The chain has TRBV5-4 and TRBJ1-4; TRBD1 aligns across 7 bases. Germline V gene lookup returns CDR1 SGHNT and CDR2 YYREEE (reference sequence). V lost 4 bases to trimming and J lost 8 bases; unmatched junction nucleotides: 11. The CDR3 runs to 15 residues. Here the CDR3 reads CASSRDRELGEKLFF. CDR3 in DNA: TGTGCCAGCAGCCGTGACAGGGAGCTAGGAGAAAAACTGTTTTTT.

The chain recombines TRBV6-5 with TRBJ2-7; D is unresolved. Per the germline V gene, CDR1 is MNHEY and CDR2 is SVGAGI. V was trimmed by 2 bases and J by 4 bases, leaving 3 bases between them. The CDR3 consists of 11 residues. The CDR3 DNA follows: TGTGCCAGCAGTTACACTTACGAGCAGTACTTC. This codes for CASSYTYEQYF.

This clone was detected once. The V and J genes are TRBV11-2 and TRBJ2-7; TRBD1 is a possible D gene (5 bases). The CDR3 is 14 residues long. Germline V gene sequence: CDR1 SGHAT, CDR2 FQNNGV. V was pared by 4 bases and J by 5 bases, with 15 bases between. CDR3 in amino acids: CASSSQTWGDEQYF. The CDR3, as DNA: TGTGCCAGCAGCTCACAGACTTGGGGCGACGAGCAGTACTTC.

This clone was picked up one time. The gene calls are TRBV5-1 and TRBJ2-7; 9 positions match TRBD1. This CDR3 is built from 14 residues. Trimming cost V 4 bases and J 3 bases; bases outside gene matches: 5. Germline lookup yields CDR1 SGHRS and CDR2 YFSETQ. The chain's CDR3 is CASSLRDRDYEQYF. In nucleotides, the CDR3 is TGCGCCAGCAGCCTACGGGACAGGGACTACGAGCAGTACTTC.

V usage is TRBV5-1 and J usage is TRBJ2-5; D unclear. The ends were cut back, 4 bases at V and 5 bases at J, with 9 bases in the middle. This CDR3 has 12 amino acids. CDR1 is SGHRS, CDR2 YFSETQ, per germline. The CDR3 protein is CASSRALETQYF. The CDR3 coding sequence is TGCGCCAGCAGCCGGGCGTTGGAGACCCAGTACTTC. Full variable domain (outside the CDR3, taken from reference TRBV5-1 and TRBJ2-5): KAGVTQTPRYLIKTRGQQVTLSCSPISGHRSVSWYQQTPGQGLQFLFEYFSETQRNKGNFPGRFSGRQFSNSRSEMNVSTLELGDSALYLCASSRALETQYFGPGTRLLVL.

The V call is TRBV4-1, the J call TRBJ2-2, with TRBD2 matching over 10 bases. The germline gives CDR1 MGHRA, CDR2 YSYEKL. The CDR3 is 18 residues long. V was pared by 0 bases and J by 3 bases, with 7 bases of the junction left unmatched. This CDR3 is CASSQDLRTSGYTGELFF. CDR3 sequence (DNA): TGCGCCAGCAGCCAAGATTTAAGGACTAGCGGTTACACCGGGGAGCTGTTTTTT.